These 16 T cell receptor beta chains originate from one sample sequenced in a study of T cells in Graves' hyperthyroidism and ophthalmopathy. Authors of the study amplified TCR beta CDR3 regions from RNA transcripts. The primer set for the first-round RT-PCR of the TCR CDR3 was HTBI. TCRdb analysed the multiplex PCR reads with MiXCR anew, one entry per CDR3 protein. The sample yields 500,000 or so distinct CDR3 sequences, 17% seen once. Input material: blood. Receptors originate from a young woman with Graves' ophthalmopathy.

A note on this clonotype: A much larger clone lies one base from this, so it may be a read error. The chain links TRBV28 to TRBJ1-2; weak D call: TRBD1 (6 bases). Per the germline V gene, CDR1 is MDHEN and CDR2 is SYDVKM. V was trimmed by 5 bases and J by 5 bases, leaving 12 bases between them. This CDR3 is built from 13 residues. CDR3 bases: TGTGCCAGCAGTGAAACAGGGAGTTATGGCTACACCTTC. Translated: CASSETGSYGYTF.

This clonotype was counted at least ten times. This rearrangement joins TRBV30 to TRBJ2-3; 8 bases are a match to TRBD2. The CDR3 is 14 residues long. Germline trimming cut 2 bases from V and 3 bases from J; bases unmatched to any gene: 4. Germline V gene sequence: CDR1 GTSNPN, CDR2 SVGIG (reference sequence). The CDR3 coding sequence is TGTGCCTGGAGTTCGGGCGGGGGGACAGATACGCAGTATTTT. Amino acid sequence: CAWSSGGGTDTQYF.

Ten or more counts support this clonotype. The chain recombines TRBV20-1 with TRBJ2-7, with 7 bases identical to TRBD2. With 0 bases clipped from V and 0 bases from J, the junction kept 8 bases outside the gene matches. CDR1 and CDR2 (germline): DFQATT, SNEGSKA (reference sequence). This CDR3 region has 16 residues. CDR3: CSARDLLAGDSYEQYF. As DNA, the CDR3 is TGCAGTGCTAGAGATCTATTAGCGGGCGACTCCTACGAGCAGTACTTC.

This clonotype was observed a handful of times. The chain uses TRBV7-9 and TRBJ1-1, with a possible D match to TRBD1 (5 bases). CDR3 length: 14 residues. CDR1 SEHNR and CDR2 FQNEAQ come from the germline V gene (reference sequence). The V gene lost 7 bases and the J gene lost 5 bases, with 17 bases spanning the gap. The DNA for the CDR3 is TGTGCCAGCACCGAGGACAACCTGGGGACTGAAGCTTTCTTT. Its translation is CASTEDNLGTEAFF.

This clonotype was recorded a few times. The chain employs TRBV7-8 and TRBJ2-4, with 8 bases identical to TRBD2. Trimming at V came to 0 bases and at J to 1 base, leaving 5 bases not matched to a gene. Germline lookup yields CDR1 SGHVS and CDR2 FQNEAQ. The CDR3 runs 17 residues. DNA for the CDR3: TGTGCCAGCAGCTTAGCGCGGGGGGCCCCCGCCAAAAACATTCAGTACTTC. Translated, it gives CASSLARGAPAKNIQYF.

This clonotype came up many times. The rearrangement uses TRBV7-2 and TRBJ1-2; tentatively, D is TRBD1 (5 bases). The germline gives CDR1 SGHTA, CDR2 FQGNSA. V dropped 4 bases and J dropped 5 bases, with 17 bases sitting between them. The CDR3 totals 15 residues. The CDR3 protein is CASSSSPERGYGYTF. In DNA, the CDR3 is TGTGCCAGCAGCTCATCACCGGAGCGGGGGTATGGCTACACCTTC.

The chain is built from TRBV11-2 and TRBJ1-5; TRBD1 agrees at 7 bases. V gave up 5 bases and J gave up 3 bases; unmatched junction bases: 7. CDR1 is SGHAT, CDR2 FQNNGV, per germline. The CDR3 is made up of 15 amino acids. CDR3 DNA: TGTGCCAGCAGCCTCCGGGGACAGCCCAATCAGCCCCAGCATTTT. It translates to CASSLRGQPNQPQHF.

This clonotype appeared many times. The rearrangement links TRBV7-9 to TRBJ2-5; TRBD2 agrees at 7 bases. Germline values: CDR1 SEHNR, CDR2 FQNEAQ (reference sequence). After removal of 0 bases from V and 5 bases from J, the junction contained 0 bases not matched to a gene. This CDR3 is 13 amino acids long. The CDR3 protein is CASSLAGGETQYF. DNA of the CDR3: TGTGCCAGCAGCTTAGCCGGGGGGGAGACCCAGTACTTC.

In this sample, this clonotype turned up many times. The rearrangement joins TRBV6-4 to TRBJ2-2; a weak D match, TRBD1 (5 bases). Trimming took off 0 bases at V and 0 bases at J, with 5 bases between the two ends. There are 15 residues in the CDR3. Looked up from germline, CDR1 is MRHNA and CDR2 is SNTAGT. This chain's CDR3 is CASSDSGANTGELFF. The CDR3 DNA is TGTGCCAGCAGTGACTCAGGGGCGAACACCGGGGAGCTGTTTTTT.

The V call is TRBV7-8, the J call TRBJ2-5; D call uncertain. Trimming took 7 bases from V and 5 from J, leaving 14 bases between them. Germline CDR1 and CDR2: SGHVS and FQNEAQ. This CDR3 spans 13 amino acids. The CDR3 protein is CASTLEEFETQYF. The CDR3 DNA reads TGTGCCAGCACATTGGAAGAATTTGAGACCCAGTACTTC. Full variable domain (rest looked up from reference TRBV7-8 and TRBJ2-5): GAGVSQSPRYKVAKRGQDVALRCDPISGHVSLFWYQQALGQGPEFLTYFQNEAQLDKSGLPSDRFFAERPEGSVSTLKIQRTQQEDSAVYLCASTLEEFETQYFGPGTRLLVL.

This sequence joins TRBV28 and TRBJ1-4; 11 nucleotides line up with TRBD1. V shed 5 bases and J 0 bases; nucleotides not matched to a gene: 5. Germline values: CDR1 MDHEN, CDR2 SYDVKM. The CDR3 spans 17 residues. The CDR3 spells CASSQPGQGATNEKLFF. CDR3 sequence (DNA): TGTGCCAGCAGTCAACCGGGACAGGGGGCAACTAATGAAAAACTGTTTTTT.

This clonotype was detected ten times or more. This chain uses TRBV2 with TRBJ1-2, with D possibly being TRBD1 (5 bases). Germline V gene data show CDR1 as SNHLY and CDR2 as FYNNEI. The CDR3 has 14 amino acids. The V end lost 2 bases, the J end lost 5 bases, and 12 bases lay between the germline ends. In nucleotides, the CDR3 is TGTGCCAGCAGTGAAAACGGAGGGGTGTATGGCTACACCTTC. It is translated as CASSENGGVYGYTF. Combining the CDR3 with reference TRBV2 and TRBJ1-2 gives the whole variable domain EPEVTQTPSHQVTQMGQEVILRCVPISNHLYFYWYRQILGQKVEFLVSFYNNEISEKSEIFDDQFSVERPDGSNFTLKIRSTKLEDSAMYFCASSENGGVYGYTFGSGTRLTVV.

This clonotype was observed a handful of times. The chain links TRBV4-3 to TRBJ2-1, with 10 positions matching TRBD2. The CDR3 spans 15 residues. Germline V gene lookup returns CDR1 LGHNA and CDR2 YSLEER. Unmatched junction bases numbered 5, after V lost 1 base and J lost 8 bases. CDR3: CASSQASGRGYEQFF. In nucleotides, the CDR3 is TGCGCCAGCAGCCAAGCTAGCGGGAGAGGGTATGAGCAGTTCTTC.

In this sample, this clonotype turned up a few times. The chain uses TRBV9 and TRBJ2-2; 9 nucleotides line up with TRBD2. The CDR3 is 17 amino acids. Trimming at V came to 0 bases and at J to 4 bases, leaving 7 bases not matched to a gene. CDR1 is SGDLS, CDR2 YYNGEE, per germline. The DNA of the CDR3 is TGTGCCAGCAGCGTAGGAATTAGCGGGGGACCCACCGGGGAGCTGTTTTTT. The encoded protein is CASSVGISGGPTGELFF.

This clonotype showed up many times. The J gene is TRBJ2-1, the V gene TRBV2, with TRBD2 matching over 9 bases. The CDR3 is 11 residues long. V shed 6 bases and J 12 bases; nucleotides not matched to a gene: 3. CDR1 is SNHLY and CDR2 is FYNNEI in the germline V gene. The CDR3 is CASRVRGGQFF. Written as DNA, the CDR3 is TGTGCCAGCAGGGTGCGGGGGGGGCAGTTCTTC. Based on the CDR3 plus reference TRBV2 and TRBJ2-1, the full variable domain is EPEVTQTPSHQVTQMGQEVILRCVPISNHLYFYWYRQILGQKVEFLVSFYNNEISEKSEIFDDQFSVERPDGSNFTLKIRSTKLEDSAMYFCASRVRGGQFFGPGTRLTVL.

The chain joins TRBV28 to TRBJ1-4, with D maybe TRBD1 (5 bases). The germline V and J ends were trimmed by 3 bases and 0 bases, with 11 bases remaining between them. The CDR3 sequence is 16 residues long. Per the germline V gene, CDR1 is MDHEN and CDR2 is SYDVKM. Here the CDR3 DNA reads TGTGCCAGCAGTTTCGGGGGACCTTCAACTAATGAAAAACTGTTTTTT. Protein sequence: CASSFGGPSTNEKLFF.